The clone carrying this TCR beta chain was found many times. Its antigen remains unidentified. TCRdb re-called the reads with MiXCR, one entry per CDR3 protein. Among approximately 990,000 distinct CDR3 sequences, less than 35% were seen once, and the ten largest hold over 13%. The germline V gene has CDR1 SGHVS and CDR2 FNYEAQ. The length of the CDR3 is 14 residues. V lost 3 bases, J lost 2 bases, and 8 bases lay in between. The sample is drawn from a study of T cell repertoires in cytomegalovirus infection. The chain combines TRBV7-6 with TRBJ2-1, with D perhaps matching TRBD1 (6 bases). This TCR came from a human donor in good health (CMV status not recorded). Some clones in this sample may be carry-over from other donors' samples. Source: cultured CD8+ T cells from PBMCs, taken from culture after CMV antigen stimulation. CDR3 residues: CASSFRGPYNEQFF. The DNA of the CDR3 is TGTGCCAGCAGCTTCAGGGGACCCTACAATGAGCAGTTCTTC.